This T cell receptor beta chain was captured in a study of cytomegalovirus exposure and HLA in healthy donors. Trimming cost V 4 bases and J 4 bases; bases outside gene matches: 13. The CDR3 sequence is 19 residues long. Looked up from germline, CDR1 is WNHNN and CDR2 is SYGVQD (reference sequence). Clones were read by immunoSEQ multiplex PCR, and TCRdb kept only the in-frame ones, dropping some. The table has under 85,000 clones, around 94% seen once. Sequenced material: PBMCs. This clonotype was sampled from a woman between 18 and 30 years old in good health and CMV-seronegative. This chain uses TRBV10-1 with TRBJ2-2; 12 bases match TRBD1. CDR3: CASSGSGTGGEVGTGELFF. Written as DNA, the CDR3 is TGCGCCAGCAGTGGGTCCGGGACAGGGGGCGAGGTAGGCACCGGGGAGCTGTTTTTT.